This TCR beta chain was sequenced during a study of neurological immune-mediated disorders (dated by TCRdb to the late 2010s). Regarding the study in general: Using UMI-based sequencing, the study compared peripheral blood TCR-beta repertoires from patients with HTLV-I-associated myelopathy (HAM/TSP), patients with multiple sclerosis, and healthy controls. Alongside PBMC samples, the set of about 100 TCR-beta libraries contained longitudinal samples, technical triplicates, and paired CD4+ and CD8+ T-cell subsets that had been sorted. Each longitudinal HAM/TSP and healthy donor was sampled at 3 time-points spaced at roughly 3-40 month intervals. The cohort was made up of 68 subjects, consisting of about 14 HAM/TSP patients, around 35 multiple sclerosis patients and around 20 healthy controls. The research as a whole found: No identical CDR3 amino acid sequences were found to be shared among expanded clones across subjects, suggesting that TCR-beta repertoires were private in all groups. TCR clonal expansion was greatest in HAM/TSP patients and smallest in MS patients, who ranked below even healthy controls.

A note on this clonotype: No antigen is known for it. A much bigger clone sits one base away, suggesting this may be a read error.

To synthesize cDNA, template-switch 5'RACE was performed with a primer carrying a 10-nucleotide random unique molecular identifier so that each TCR transcript was tagged. Over 180 million TCR-beta sequences, covering 15-18 subjects, were produced in each sequencing run. The RNeasy kit was used for extraction of total RNA. TCR-beta VDJ regions were amplified with primers for the TCR constant region and the 5'RACE anchor, using the KAPA Real-time Library Amplification kit. Sample indexes and Illumina adaptors were added in a first PCR, after which library yield was increased in a second PCR. After Ampure bead purification, the roughly 650 bp TCR product was size-selected on a 2% E-gel SizeSelection system. Before pooling, library quality was assessed on a Bioanalyzer, concentration was determined with Qubit, and library quantification was performed with the Kapa Library Quantification kit. An Illumina HiSeq 2500 sequenced the libraries paired-end 2 x 150 bp. To increase sequence diversity, about 25-31% phiX was spiked into each library pool. The original methods were these. Quality-filtered reads were processed with the UMI-based MiGEC pipeline, and over 85% of raw TCR sequences were removed by the MiGEC pipeline during error correction. VDJ genes were aligned to IMGT germline references, and clonotypes were defined by unique CDR3 amino acid sequence plus V-J genes. Clonal expansion, Shannon diversity and CDR3 relatedness were evaluated with VDJtools (CalcPairwiseDistances, ClusterSamples), while phylogenetic trees were built in CLCbio workbench. A clone was classed as expanded if it had 8 or more unique UMIs, a cutoff based on coefficient-of-variation modelling across technical triplicates. TCRdb cleaned the public reads at Q25 with fastp, built clones with MiXCR and kept in-frame beta chains. Records with the same CDR3 protein are collapsed into one entry carrying the most frequent genes and DNA. TCRdb's processing, not the authors' own work, is the source of the V and J calls. The sample has tens of thousands of distinct CDR3 sequences on record, about 9.1% of them singletons. Together, the top ten hold 1.6% of the sample.

V loses 5 bases, J loses 1 base, and the germline ends lie 4 bases apart. The CDR3 contains 12 residues, cysteine and phenylalanine counted. Only the CDR3 region is kept as DNA, spanning 36 bases read in frame from base 1. The meaning of the sample's time point label: longitudinal time-point 1 (baseline). The healthy controls were volunteers from blood banks in Maryland, USA. Unsorted PBMC libraries were generated from 2 million PBMCs stored in RNAlater at -80 °C until RNA extraction. Peripheral blood underwent Ficoll-Hypaque density gradient centrifugation to isolate PBMCs, which were then cryopreserved in liquid nitrogen.

The sequencing input was PBMCs. Recombination connected TRBV12-3 or TRBV12-4 to TRBJ2-3; the D gene cannot be resolved reliably. The source of this sequence is a woman in her forties in good health. The sequenced DNA: TGTGCCAGCAGTCCCCGCACAGATACGCAGTATTTT. Translated, this is CASSPRTDTQYF.